The next 15 T cell receptor beta chains were all read from a single sample in a study of vaccination and CD4 T cells after COVID-19. The Oncomine TCR Beta short-read assay was applied to DNA of cultured CD4+ T cells. One entry per CDR3 protein, called by TCRdb with MiXCR from the PCR reads. Here the sample spans approximately 10,000 distinct CDR3 sequences, about 47% being singletons. Their antigens are not known. The treatment is: approximately nine-day PBMC culture with coronavirus spike peptide pools or control peptides (ViraFEST assay). Sample: CD4+ T cells from blood, cultured in vitro. The receptors were sampled from a human donor who had recovered from COVID-19.

This clonotype was picked up a small number of times. The CDR3 nucleotides are TGCAGTGCTAGAATAACTAACTATGGCTACACCTTC. Protein product: CSARITNYGYTF. The chain is built from TRBV20-1 and TRBJ1-2; D is unresolved. V was trimmed by 2 bases and J by 0 bases, leaving 4 bases between them. The CDR3 runs 12 residues. The germline V gene encodes CDR1 DFQATT and CDR2 SNEGSKA (reference sequence).

By share of the sample, this clonotype is medium-sized (0.01 to 0.1%). This rearrangement joins TRBV5-1 to TRBJ1-2; 8 nucleotides agree with TRBD1. V lost 4 bases, J lost 5 bases, and 1 base stayed unmatched. In germline, CDR1 is SGHRS, CDR2 YFSETQ. CDR3 length equals 12 residues. The CDR3 nucleotides are TGCGCCAGCAGCGGACAGGGATATGGCTACACCTTC. Its protein is CASSGQGYGYTF.

The chain employs TRBV7-9 and TRBJ2-5; D is undetermined. V lost 5 bases, J lost 0 bases, and 16 bases lay in between. This CDR3 comprises 16 residues. Per the germline V gene, CDR1 is SEHNR and CDR2 is FQNEAQ (reference sequence). The CDR3 region is CASSRTEQLYQETQYF. DNA for the CDR3: TGTGCCAGCAGCCGAACGGAACAGCTGTACCAAGAGACCCAGTACTTC.

This clonotype was found a few times. The V gene is TRBV14, the J gene TRBJ1-2, with D possibly TRBD1 on 6 matching bases. The CDR3 has 12 residues. Germline CDR1 and CDR2: SGHDN and FVKESK. V dropped 1 base and J dropped 8 bases, with 8 bases sitting between them. CDR3: CASSQGQGGYTF. The CDR3, as DNA: TGTGCCAGCAGCCAAGGGCAGGGGGGCTACACCTTC.

CDR3 region: CASSLWGQGLKSQHF. The DNA of the CDR3 is TGTGCCAGCAGCTTGTGGGGCCAGGGGCTCAAGTCCCAGCATTTT. The rearrangement joins TRBV5-8 to TRBJ1-5; possibly TRBD1 for D (6 bases). Looked up from germline, CDR1 is SGHTS and CDR2 is YDEGEE. Trimming left V 1 base short and J 11 bases short, with 19 bases between. The CDR3 spans 15 residues.

The chain couples TRBV30 to TRBJ1-5, with TRBD1 as a possible D gene (5 bases). The CDR3 loop spans 13 amino acids. Germline assignment: CDR1 GTSNPN and CDR2 SVGIG (reference sequence). The V gene lost 4 bases and the J gene lost 6 bases, with 13 bases spanning the gap. CDR3 coding DNA: TGTGCCTGGAATCAGGGTCCGGGTCAGCCCCAGCATTTT. Translation: CAWNQGPGQPQHF.

In its sample, this clonotype was seen a few times. The chain employs TRBV6-1 and TRBJ1-2, with 7 bases fitting TRBD1. The CDR3 runs to 19 residues. Trimming took 5 bases from V and 1 from J; bases not matched to a gene: 19. Germline CDR1 and CDR2: MNHNS and SASEGT. This chain's CDR3 is CASSTEIGQVLRLNYGYTF. CDR3 DNA: TGTGCCAGCAGTACAGAGATAGGACAGGTTCTCAGGCTTAACTATGGCTACACCTTC.

The J gene is TRBJ1-5, the V gene TRBV6-1; tentative D call: TRBD1 (6 bases). The CDR3 is 14 amino acids. Germline V lookup: CDR1 MNHNS, CDR2 SASEGT. V was pared by 3 bases and J by 6 bases, with 12 bases between. The CDR3 here is CASSDRGPGQPQHF. As DNA, the CDR3 is TGTGCCAGCAGTGACAGGGGCCCGGGTCAGCCCCAGCATTTT.

The chain uses TRBV11-1 and TRBJ2-7, with D unclear. V lost 3 bases and J lost 3, with 6 bases in between. Per germline, CDR1 SGHAT and CDR2 FQDESV (reference sequence). This CDR3 has 12 residues. The CDR3 bases are TGTGCCAGCAGCTTTCCCCTCTACGAGCAGTACTTC. This codes for CASSFPLYEQYF.

This clonotype was seen only once. The rearrangement links TRBV5-1 to TRBJ1-2; D unresolved. CDR3 length equals 13 residues. V was cut by 3 bases and J by 0 bases, with 6 bases left in between. The V gene's germline CDR1 is SGHRS and CDR2 YFSETQ. Here the CDR3 reads CASSSTPNYGYTF. In DNA form, the CDR3 reads TGCGCCAGCAGCTCGACACCTAACTATGGCTACACCTTC.

The CDR3, as DNA: TGCGCCAGCAGCCAAGATGCGGGGGAAGGTGCAGCTTTCTTT. It encodes CASSQDAGEGAAFF. The V and J genes are TRBV4-3 and TRBJ1-1, with D possibly TRBD1 on 5 matching bases. Trimming removed 0 bases from V and 10 bases from J, with 15 bases in between. This CDR3 has 14 amino acids. The germline V gene encodes CDR1 LGHNA and CDR2 YSLEER.

The gene calls are TRBV20-1 and TRBJ1-1, with 8 bases that match TRBD1. CDR1 is DFQATT and CDR2 is SNEGSKA in the germline V gene (reference sequence). The CDR3 extends over 12 amino acids. The CDR3, as DNA: TGCAGGGCACAGGGGGTGAACACTGAAGCTTTCTTT. It encodes CRAQGVNTEAFF.

The chain combines TRBV4-3 with TRBJ2-4, with 8 bases aligning to TRBD1. The CDR3 contains 19 residues. CDR1 and CDR2 (germline): LGHNA, YSLEER. J lost 0 bases, V lost 0 bases, and 10 bases had no gene match. Written as DNA, the CDR3 is TGCGCCAGCAGCCAAGAAGAGGGACAGGTCAAGACAGCCAAAAACATTCAGTACTTC. It codes for CASSQEEGQVKTAKNIQYF.

CDR3: CASSLRRGGNTEAFF. DNA for the CDR3: TGTGCCAGCAGTTTAAGGCGTGGGGGCAACACTGAAGCTTTCTTT. The rearrangement links TRBV12-3 or TRBV12-4 to TRBJ1-1, with D possibly matching TRBD1 (6 bases). Trimming cost V 2 bases and J 2 bases, with 12 bases left between them. The CDR3 extends over 15 amino acids.

This chain links TRBV7-9 with TRBJ1-5, with unresolved D. Germline V gene lookup returns CDR1 SEHNR and CDR2 FQNEAQ (reference sequence). The CDR3 loop spans 15 amino acids. Trimming left V 5 bases short and J 0 bases short, with 11 bases between. The CDR3 nucleotides are TGTGCCAGCAGCCCTGGCGGTTATAGCAATCAGCCCCAGCATTTT. Translated, it gives CASSPGGYSNQPQHF.